A selection of T cell receptor beta chains follows, all from one sample in a study of blood T cell repertoires in COVID-19. Sequenced by immunoSEQ multiplex PCR; TCRdb stores in-frame clones only, minus some. The table lists approximately 170,000 clones, roughly four fifths of them singletons. The sequencing sample was made of peripheral blood. These receptors were obtained from a man aged 35 to 55 who had recovered from COVID-19. CDR3s include the opening cysteine and the closing phenylalanine or tryptophan. A D gene is named only where the DNA matches it firmly. Size is stated for part of the rows, as once, few or many counts, or as a class when the clone is expanded.

TRBV5-4	15	.	TRBJ2-3	.	TGTGCCAGCAGCTTGGGGGGACACCCCACAGATACGCAGTATTTT	CASSLGGHPTDTQYF
TRBV9	13	.	TRBJ2-5	.	TGTGCCAGCAGCAGGGACTCGAAAGAGACCCAGTACTTC	CASSRDSKETQYF
TRBV2	14	.	TRBJ2-5	.	TGTGCCAGCACCAGAAGTTCGTTGATGGAGACCCAGTACTTC	CASTRSSLMETQYF
TRBV27	15	.	TRBJ2-1	.	TGTGCCAGCGGAATGGCGGAGGCCTCCTACAATGAGCAGTTCTTC	CASGMAEASYNEQFF
TRBV12-3/TRBV12-4	12	.	TRBJ1-3	.	TGTGCCAGCAGTTTAACAGGAAACACCATATATTTT	CASSLTGNTIYF
TRBV23-1	15	.	TRBJ1-3	.	TGCGCCAGCAAAGTCGGACGGGACTCTGGAAACACCATATATTTT	CASKVGRDSGNTIYF
TRBV19	16	TRBD1	TRBJ1-6	.	TGTGCCAGTCATTTCGGGACCGGGACAGGGTTTTCACCCCTCCACTTT	CASHFGTGTGFSPLHF
TRBV15	15	.	TRBJ2-3	.	TGTGCCACCAGCAGAGATGAGGTGAACACAGATACGCAGTATTTT	CATSRDEVNTDTQYF
TRBV6-5	15	TRBD1	TRBJ2-7	.	TGTGCCAGCAGGAACCGGGACAGGAGAACCTACGAGCAGTACTTC	CASRNRDRRTYEQYF
TRBV20-1	10	.	TRBJ2-5	.	TGCAGTGCCCTTAAAGAGACCCAGTACTTC	CSALKETQYF
TRBV6-2/TRBV6-3	13	.	TRBJ2-7	.	TGTGCCAGCAACCCCACAGGGCCCTACGAGCAGTACTTC	CASNPTGPYEQYF
TRBV6-2/TRBV6-3	13	TRBD2	TRBJ2-1	.	TGTGCCAGCAGTAACCCGGGACTATCGGGGCAGTTCTTC	CASSNPGLSGQFF
TRBV3-1/TRBV3-2	15	.	TRBJ2-7	.	TGTGCCAGCAGCCAAGAGGTCCGGGGAAGAGACGAGCAGTACTTC	CASSQEVRGRDEQYF
TRBV29-1	13	.	TRBJ2-7	.	TGCAGCGTTCTGGACAGAATTGACTACGAGCAGTACTTC	CSVLDRIDYEQYF
TRBV15	15	.	TRBJ2-1	.	TGTGCCACCAGCAGGTCAGGGAAAGGATACAATGAGCAGTTCTTC	CATSRSGKGYNEQFF
TRBV24-1	15	TRBD2	TRBJ2-1	.	TGTGCCACCGGGACTAGCGGGGGCACCTGGAATGAGCAGTTCTTC	CATGTSGGTWNEQFF
TRBV5-8	15	TRBD2	TRBJ2-1	once	TGTGCCAGCAGTTTGACTAGCGGGGGAATAAATGAGCAGTTCTTC	CASSLTSGGINEQFF
TRBV5-5	15	TRBD1	TRBJ1-2	.	TGTGCCAGCAGTTTATCGACAGGGAACTCCTATGGCTACACCTTC	CASSLSTGNSYGYTF
TRBV4-3	17	.	TRBJ2-2	once	TGCGCCAGCAGCCAAGAGGAGGGTTTAACGAACACCGGGGAGCTGTTTTTT	CASSQEEGLTNTGELFF
TRBV28	16	TRBD2	TRBJ2-1	.	TGTGCCAGCAGTTTAGGTGCTAGCGGAGGCCGGAATGAGCAGTTCTTC	CASSLGASGGRNEQFF
TRBV5-5	14	.	TRBJ1-2	.	TGTGCCAGCACCGGGACACCGACTAACTATGGCTACACCTTC	CASTGTPTNYGYTF
TRBV12-3/TRBV12-4	12	.	TRBJ2-4	.	TGTGCCAGCAGTTTTGGACTACAGATTCAGTACTTC	CASSFGLQIQYF
TRBV16	15	.	TRBJ2-3	.	TGTGCCAGCAGCCAATCATCCGGCAGGTCGGATACGCAGTATTTT	CASSQSSGRSDTQYF
TRBV6-6	14	.	TRBJ2-2	.	TGTGCCAGCAGTTACTGGGCAGGCACCGGGGAGCTGTTTTTT	CASSYWAGTGELFF